This T cell receptor beta chain was obtained from a study of Ad26.COV2.S vaccination and SARS-CoV-2 variants. Assay used: immunoSEQ multiplex PCR; TCRdb lists only in-frame clones, some missing. The sample lists some 390,000 clones, roughly 90% occurring once. The germline V gene has CDR1 LGHDT and CDR2 YNNKEL (reference sequence). There are 12 residues in the CDR3. V lost 1 base to trimming and J lost 8 bases, with 6 bases between them. The treatment is: some 20 received Ad26.COV2.S at low or high dose, single or two shots; five or six received placebo; per-sample allocation not given. Material that was analyzed had been drawn on day 63 after the first vaccine or placebo injection.

The sequencing here drew on peripheral blood, taken in a trial of Ad26.COV2.S vaccine versus placebo. The clonotype comes from a person between 18 and 59 years old who received the Ad26.COV2.S COVID-19 vaccine or a placebo. The chain joins TRBV3-1 (or the pseudogene TRBV3-2) to TRBJ2-1; D gene ambiguous. The CDR3 is CASSQAQDEQFF. DNA of the CDR3: TGTGCCAGCAGCCAAGCGCAGGATGAGCAGTTCTTC.